The clone carrying this T cell receptor beta chain was observed a few times. The antigen remains undetermined. This sample was included in a study of T cells in Graves' hyperthyroidism and ophthalmopathy. Study at large: Once the initial diagnosis was made, peripheral blood was obtained before any treatment.

Study-wide findings and caveats: Ophthalmopathy was model-predicted a median roughly 6.3 months pre-onset. Most thyroid clonotypes expanded above 0.001 appeared in blood too.

Germline CDR1 DFQATT, CDR2 SNEGSKA (reference sequence). V lost 5 bases and J lost 0, with 14 bases in between. The CDR3 covers 16 residues. Amplification of TCR beta CDR3 regions used RNA as the template. Primed by the HTBI set, a first-round RT-PCR was run on the TCR CDR3. TCRdb recomputed calls from the multiplex PCR reads with MiXCR, one row per CDR3 protein. The table records some 580,000 distinct CDR3 sequences, 16% of them present only once. Patients with uncontrolled infections, other autoimmune diseases, pregnancy or lactation were excluded. This chain uses TRBV20-1 with TRBJ1-6, with no clear D. This sequence was found in a woman in her 40s with Graves' ophthalmopathy. The specimen was blood. For the CDR3, the DNA is TGCAGTGCTCCCTATCCCCGAGGCTCCTATAATTCACCCCTCCACTTT. Amino acids: CSAPYPRGSYNSPLHF.